The 30 T cell receptor beta chains reported below all come from one sample, sequenced in a study of OX40 agonist ivuxolimab in advanced cancers. Repertoires were generated with immunoSEQ multiplex PCR, while TCRdb's copy carries only in-frame clones and drops some. The sample carries some 65,000 clones, roughly nine tenths recorded once. The sample was CD4+ or CD8+ T cells sorted from blood, taken in a trial of the OX40 agonist ivuxolimab. These receptors were obtained from an adult with an advanced solid tumor such as melanoma, head and neck, liver or kidney cancer.

The V and J genes are TRBV6-5 and TRBJ2-7, with D hard to call. The CDR3 extends over 12 amino acids. Germline CDR1 MNHEY, CDR2 SVGAGI. V lost 4 bases and J 7 bases, leaving 11 bases between the germline ends. This chain's CDR3 is CASSLPESEQYF. The CDR3 DNA sequence: TGTGCCAGCAGTTTACCAGAGTCAGAGCAGTACTTC.

V and J are TRBV2 and TRBJ1-5; TRBD1 agrees at 11 bases. The CDR3 contains 15 residues. V trimming: 6 bases; J trimming: 7 bases; junction bases outside the gene matches: 8. Germline CDR1 is SNHLY and CDR2 is FYNNEI. CDR3 sequence: CASSFSGQGEQPQHF. CDR3 nucleotides: TGTGCCAGCAGCTTTTCGGGACAGGGGGAACAGCCCCAGCATTTT.

The chain couples TRBV10-3 to TRBJ1-1, with D hard to call. This CDR3 is built from 13 residues. The V gene lost 2 bases and the J gene lost 6 bases, with 10 bases spanning the gap. Per germline, CDR1 ENHRY and CDR2 SYGVKD. The CDR3 DNA follows: TGTGCCATCAGTGAGGGCCCCGAGTCTGAAGCTTTCTTT. This gives the protein CAISEGPESEAFF.

This sequence joins TRBV10-3 and TRBJ2-5; 11 bases agree with TRBD1. In germline, CDR1 is ENHRY, CDR2 SYGVKD. Losses at the gene ends were 6 bases for V and 4 bases for J; bases not matched to a gene: 13. The CDR3 has 17 residues. The chain's CDR3 is CAIRKGQGAEEGETQYF. In nucleotides, the CDR3 is TGTGCCATCAGAAAAGGACAGGGGGCAGAGGAAGGAGAGACCCAGTACTTC.

The chain has TRBV27 and TRBJ2-7; 7 bases agree with TRBD2. This CDR3 has 13 residues. The junction had 7 bases not matched to a gene; V was cut back by 6 bases and J by 5 bases. Germline V CDR1 and CDR2: MNHEY, SMNVEV (reference sequence). The CDR3 DNA is TGTGCCAGCAGCCCGGGGGGTAATCACGAGCAGTACTTC. The encoded protein is CASSPGGNHEQYF.

Only one count was recorded for this clone. The CDR3 loop is CASPRMESQGNNSPLHF. The DNA for the CDR3 is TGTGCCTCCCCACGCATGGAATCACAGGGGAATAATTCACCCCTCCACTTT. The rearrangement joins TRBV30 to TRBJ1-6; 7 nucleotides align to TRBD1. The ends lost 7 bases at V and 5 bases at J; junction bases unmatched: 17. Germline-derived CDR1 and CDR2 are GTSNPN and SVGIG (reference sequence). The CDR3 covers 17 residues.

The gene calls are TRBV11-2 and TRBJ2-5; D unresolved. The V end lost 1 base, the J end lost 2 bases, and 14 bases lay between the germline ends. The CDR3 spans 16 residues. Germline V gene sequence: CDR1 SGHAT, CDR2 FQNNGV. In DNA form, the CDR3 reads TGTGCCAGCAGCTTAGTTGCCGGGTACTCACAAGAGACCCAGTACTTC. This encodes CASSLVAGYSQETQYF.

This clone showed up just a few times. CDR3 sequence reads: CASSLATGQGPYEQYF. CDR3 nucleotides: TGTGCCAGCAGCTTAGCCACGGGACAGGGCCCCTACGAGCAGTACTTC. The V gene is TRBV7-8, the J gene TRBJ2-7, with 9 bases matching TRBD1. The ends lost 0 bases at V and 2 bases at J; junction bases unmatched: 5. Germline assignment: CDR1 SGHVS and CDR2 FQNEAQ. This CDR3 region has 16 residues.

This clone was detected once. The rearrangement joins TRBV28 to TRBJ1-2; 7 positions agree with TRBD1. This CDR3 contains 15 residues. The germline gives CDR1 MDHEN, CDR2 SYDVKM. The trim removed 4 bases at V and 4 bases at J, leaving 9 bases unmatched. CDR3 sequence (DNA): TGTGCCAGCAGTTCCCCCACAGGGACAGCCTATGGCTACACCTTC. Protein: CASSSPTGTAYGYTF.

This chain links TRBV6-6 with TRBJ2-5; 12 bases agree with TRBD1. This CDR3 spans 15 amino acids. Per the germline V gene, CDR1 is MNHNY and CDR2 is SVGAGI (reference sequence). The V segment lost 2 bases and the J segment 5 bases; nucleotides outside the gene matches: 3. CDR3 in amino acids: CASSYGTGGEETQYF. The CDR3 DNA reads as TGTGCCAGCAGTTACGGGACAGGGGGCGAGGAGACCCAGTACTTC.

The chain links TRBV9 to TRBJ1-2; the D is unclear. The CDR3 contains 16 residues. V lost 0 bases and J lost 9, with 21 bases in between. CDR1 is SGDLS, CDR2 YYNGEE, per germline. The CDR3 spells CASSVGSGSAQGSYTF. The CDR3 coding sequence is TGTGCCAGCAGCGTAGGGTCTGGGTCCGCCCAAGGAAGCTACACCTTC.

The sample holds one count of this clone. The CDR3 spells CASSGAGSYEQYF. CDR3 DNA sequence: TGTGCCAGCAGCGGAGCCGGTTCCTACGAGCAGTACTTC. The gene calls are TRBV25-1 and TRBJ2-7; D gene uncertain. Between the trimmed V and J ends, which lost 6 bases and 1 base, there was a span of 10 bases. The CDR3 has 13 amino acids. Per the germline V gene, CDR1 is MGHDK and CDR2 is SYGVNS.

The chain links TRBV18 to TRBJ2-2; unclear D gene. Germline values: CDR1 KGHSH, CDR2 LQKENI. This CDR3 is built from 12 residues. Trimming cost V 3 bases and J 3 bases, with 2 bases left between them. DNA for the CDR3: TGTGCCAGCTCACCCTACACCGGGGAGCTGTTTTTT. As protein: CASSPYTGELFF.

The chain recombines TRBV7-3 with TRBJ2-5; maybe TRBD2 (6 bases). Trimming removed 5 bases at V and 4 bases at J, with 11 bases between. Per germline, CDR1 SGHTA and CDR2 FQGTGA. CDR3 length equals 13 residues. CDR3 in amino acids: CASSLRRGETQYF. In DNA form, the CDR3 reads TGTGCCAGCAGCCTCCGGAGGGGAGAGACCCAGTACTTC. The full variable domain, in which reference TRBV7-3 and TRBJ2-5 provide the parts outside the CDR3, is GAGVSQTPSNKVTEKGKYVELRCDPISGHTALYWYRQSLGQGPEFLIYFQGTGAADDSGLPNDRFFAVRPEGSVSTLKIQRTERGDSAVYLCASSLRRGETQYFGPGTRLLVL.

The V call is TRBV10-1, the J call TRBJ1-1; TRBD1 is a possible D gene (6 bases). This CDR3 has 14 amino acids. V was clipped by 3 bases and J by 2 bases, with 10 bases between them. Germline assignment: CDR1 WNHNN and CDR2 SYGVQD (reference sequence). The CDR3: CASSDTGPNTEAFF. The CDR3, as DNA: TGCGCCAGCAGTGACACAGGGCCAAACACTGAAGCTTTCTTT.

This clone was counted a single time. This chain joins TRBV28 and TRBJ1-4; TRBD1 matches 8 bases. Germline-derived CDR1 and CDR2 are MDHEN and SYDVKM. The ends lost 6 bases at V and 8 bases at J; junction bases unmatched: 5. This CDR3 is built from 13 residues. The CDR3 here is CASRPTGEEKLFF. The CDR3, as DNA: TGTGCCAGCAGACCGACAGGGGAAGAAAAACTGTTTTTT.

This clone was seen a single time. V usage is TRBV15 and J usage is TRBJ1-1; no reliable D call. Trimming cost V 1 base and J 2 bases, with 5 bases left between them. The CDR3 spans 13 residues. Germline CDR1 and CDR2: LNHNV and YYDKDF (reference sequence). Here the CDR3 DNA reads TGTGCCACCAGCAGAGCTAGTAACACTGAAGCTTTCTTT. Amino acid sequence: CATSRASNTEAFF.

The rearrangement uses TRBV27 and TRBJ1-1; a possible D gene is TRBD1 (6 bases). CDR1 MNHEY and CDR2 SMNVEV come from the germline V gene (reference sequence). Trimming left V 2 bases short and J 2 bases short, with 9 bases between. The CDR3 runs 14 residues. In DNA, the CDR3 is TGTGCCAGCAGTTTAGGACAGACAAACACTGAAGCTTTCTTT. It specifies CASSLGQTNTEAFF.

The V call is TRBV29-1, the J call TRBJ2-3; 8 nucleotides agree with TRBD2. This CDR3 is 13 amino acids long. J was trimmed by 10 bases and V by 0 bases; bases with no gene match: 6. Germline lookup yields CDR1 SQVTM and CDR2 ANQGSEA. The CDR3 bases are TGCAGCGTTGAAGACCGAAGCGGGAGTTCGCAGTATTTT. This encodes CSVEDRSGSSQYF.

The genes are TRBV7-9 and TRBJ1-1; D is ambiguous. Trimming pared 0 bases from V and 4 bases from J, leaving 6 bases between. In germline, CDR1 is SEHNR, CDR2 FQNEAQ (reference sequence). The CDR3 loop spans 13 amino acids. The CDR3 region is CASSLATATEAFF. DNA for the CDR3: TGTGCCAGCAGCTTAGCCACCGCCACTGAAGCTTTCTTT. Combining the CDR3 with reference TRBV7-9 and TRBJ1-1 gives the whole variable domain DTGVSQNPRHKITKRGQNVTFRCDPISEHNRLYWYRQTLGQGPEFLTYFQNEAQLEKSRLLSDRFSAERPKGSFSTLEIQRTEQGDSAMYLCASSLATATEAFFGQGTRLTVV.

Of note for this clone: The same CDR3 also results from other DNA sequences found in this sample. The chain combines TRBV5-1 with TRBJ1-1; possibly TRBD1 for D (6 bases). Germline V gives CDR1 SGHRS, CDR2 YFSETQ. V was trimmed by 0 bases and J by 1 base, leaving 10 bases between them. The CDR3 extends over 15 amino acids. CDR3 residues: CASSLEGGANTEAFF. The CDR3 bases are TGCGCCAGCAGCTTGGAAGGGGGAGCGAACACTGAAGCTTTCTTT.

Worth noting for this clone: Different DNA sequences within this sample yield the same CDR3. V gene TRBV28 combines with J gene TRBJ1-5; 7 nucleotides align to TRBD1. Germline values: CDR1 MDHEN, CDR2 SYDVKM. V trimming: 5 bases; J trimming: 5 bases; junction bases outside the gene matches: 9. The CDR3 runs 15 residues. In DNA, the CDR3 is TGTGCCAGCAGTCCTGACAGGGTACTGGATCAGCCCCAGCATTTT. As protein: CASSPDRVLDQPQHF.

This clone was recorded only once. The chain combines TRBV7-2 with TRBJ2-7, with D perhaps TRBD1 or TRBD2 (5 bases each). Germline V gene data show CDR1 as SGHTA and CDR2 as FQGNSA. Deletions cut 5 bases from V and 3 bases from J, with 11 bases between. The CDR3 extends over 13 amino acids. The CDR3 reads CASSPGTVYEQYF. The CDR3 coding sequence is TGTGCCAGCAGCCCCGGGACGGTCTACGAGCAGTACTTC. Supplemented by reference TRBV7-2 and TRBJ2-7, the full variable domain reads GAGVSQSPSNKVTEKGKDVELRCDPISGHTALYWYRQSLGQGLEFLIYFQGNSAPDKSGLPSDRFSAERTGGSVSTLTIQRTQQEDSAVYLCASSPGTVYEQYFGPGTRLTVT.

This clone was seen a single time. The V gene is TRBV30, the J gene TRBJ2-3; D not resolved. The CDR3 spans 16 residues. Germline V gene sequence: CDR1 GTSNPN, CDR2 SVGIG (reference sequence). The ends were cut back, 0 bases at V and 6 bases at J, with 19 bases in the middle. The CDR3 sequence is CAWSVHGLEAGDTQYF. CDR3 DNA: TGTGCCTGGAGTGTACACGGGCTAGAGGCTGGGGATACGCAGTATTTT.

V gene TRBV6-4 combines with J gene TRBJ2-3; D is perhaps TRBD1 (6 bases). Germline lookup yields CDR1 MRHNA and CDR2 SNTAGT. CDR3 length: 19 residues. With 5 bases removed from V and 8 bases from J, the gap between germline ends came to 32 bases. CDR3 nucleotide sequence: TGTGCCAGCAGTTCCCAACTTTCCGGACAGCCCCAGTCCCCCATTACGCAGTATTTT. It codes for CASSSQLSGQPQSPITQYF.

V and J are TRBV10-3 and TRBJ1-2; D not resolved. Germline V lookup: CDR1 ENHRY, CDR2 SYGVKD. Trimming removed 4 bases from V and 6 bases from J, with 15 bases in between. The CDR3 extends over 14 amino acids. Written as DNA, the CDR3 is TGTGCCATCAGTGCCCAAGTACAGAGAAATGGCTACACCTTC. Translated: CAISAQVQRNGYTF.

The J gene is TRBJ2-7, the V gene TRBV18, with 8 bases lining up with TRBD1. Per germline, CDR1 KGHSH and CDR2 LQKENI. V shed 3 bases, J shed 5 bases, and the junction held 6 bases outside the gene matches. This CDR3 comprises 14 residues. CDR3 sequence (DNA): TGTGCCAGCTCACCCCTGACAGGGGAGCACGAGCAGTACTTC. It specifies CASSPLTGEHEQYF.

This clone was counted a few times. This chain links TRBV7-3 with TRBJ2-3; D might be TRBD2 (6 bases). This CDR3 has 15 amino acids. Trimming stripped 5 bases from V and 2 bases from J, with 14 bases between. Germline V gene sequence: CDR1 SGHTA, CDR2 FQGTGA. CDR3 region: CASSPQAGTTDTQYF. CDR3 nucleotide sequence: TGTGCCAGCAGCCCCCAAGCGGGTACCACAGATACGCAGTATTTT.

The chain couples TRBV18 to TRBJ2-1, with 9 bases aligning to TRBD1. Germline CDR1 is KGHSH and CDR2 is LQKENI. The junction had 9 bases not matched to a gene; V was cut back by 2 bases and J by 4 bases. This CDR3 has 17 residues. In DNA form, the CDR3 reads TGTGCCAGCTCACCAGGTCGGGGACAGGGACGTTACAATGAGCAGTTCTTC. Protein product: CASSPGRGQGRYNEQFF.

The chain is built from TRBV7-2 and TRBJ1-1; TRBD1 aligns across 8 bases. Germline CDR1 and CDR2: SGHTA and FQGNSA. The CDR3 is 15 residues long. The junction had 6 bases not matched to a gene; V was cut back by 5 bases and J by 1 base. CDR3 DNA: TGTGCCAGCAGCACCCGGACAGGGCGGAACACTGAAGCTTTCTTT. Its protein is CASSTRTGRNTEAFF.